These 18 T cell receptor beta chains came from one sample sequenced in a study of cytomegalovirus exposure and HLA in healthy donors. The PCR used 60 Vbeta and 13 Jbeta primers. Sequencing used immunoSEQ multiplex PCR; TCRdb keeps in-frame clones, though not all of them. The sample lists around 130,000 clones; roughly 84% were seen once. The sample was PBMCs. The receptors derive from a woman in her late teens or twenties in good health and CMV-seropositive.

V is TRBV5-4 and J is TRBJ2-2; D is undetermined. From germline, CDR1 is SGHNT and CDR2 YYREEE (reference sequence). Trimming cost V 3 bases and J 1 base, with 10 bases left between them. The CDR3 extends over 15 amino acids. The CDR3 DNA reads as TGTGCCAGCAGCTCCGACACCCTGAACACCGGGGAGCTGTTTTTT. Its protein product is CASSSDTLNTGELFF.

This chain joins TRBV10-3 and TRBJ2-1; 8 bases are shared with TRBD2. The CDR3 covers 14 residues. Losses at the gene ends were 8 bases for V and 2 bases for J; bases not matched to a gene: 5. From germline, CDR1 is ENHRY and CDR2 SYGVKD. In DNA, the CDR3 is TGTGCCATCCCCCCGGGGGGGGCCTACAATGAGCAGTTCTTC. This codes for CAIPPGGAYNEQFF.

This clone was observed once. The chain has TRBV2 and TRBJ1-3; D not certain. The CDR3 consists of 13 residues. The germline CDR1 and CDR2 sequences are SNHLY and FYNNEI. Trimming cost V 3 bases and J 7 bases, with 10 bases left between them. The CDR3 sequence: CASSDLTGNTIYF. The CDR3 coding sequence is TGTGCCAGCAGTGATCTGACGGGGAACACCATATATTTT.

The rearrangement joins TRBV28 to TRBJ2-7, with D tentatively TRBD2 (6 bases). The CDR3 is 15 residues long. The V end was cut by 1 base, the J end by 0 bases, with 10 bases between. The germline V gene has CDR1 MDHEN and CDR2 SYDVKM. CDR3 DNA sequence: TGTGCCAGCAGTTTATCCGGGGGAAGCTCCTACGAGCAGTACTTC. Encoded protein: CASSLSGGSSYEQYF.

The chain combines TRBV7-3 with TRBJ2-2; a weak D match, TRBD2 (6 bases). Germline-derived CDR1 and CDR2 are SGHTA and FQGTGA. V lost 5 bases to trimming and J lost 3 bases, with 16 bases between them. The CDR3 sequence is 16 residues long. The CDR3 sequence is CASSPRLVVDTGELFF. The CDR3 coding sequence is TGTGCCAGCAGCCCCCGACTAGTCGTAGACACCGGGGAGCTGTTTTTT.

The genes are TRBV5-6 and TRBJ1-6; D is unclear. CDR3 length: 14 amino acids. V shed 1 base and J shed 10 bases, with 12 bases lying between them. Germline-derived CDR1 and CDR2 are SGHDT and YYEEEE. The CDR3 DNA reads TGTGCCAGCAGCTTGTTAGGCCCTAGGTCACCCCTCCACTTT. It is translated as CASSLLGPRSPLHF.

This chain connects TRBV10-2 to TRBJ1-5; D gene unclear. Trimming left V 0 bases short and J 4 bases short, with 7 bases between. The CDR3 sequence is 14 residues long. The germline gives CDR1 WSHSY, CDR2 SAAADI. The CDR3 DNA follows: TGCGCCAGCAGTGAGTCATGGGCTAATCAGCCCCAGCATTTT. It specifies CASSESWANQPQHF.

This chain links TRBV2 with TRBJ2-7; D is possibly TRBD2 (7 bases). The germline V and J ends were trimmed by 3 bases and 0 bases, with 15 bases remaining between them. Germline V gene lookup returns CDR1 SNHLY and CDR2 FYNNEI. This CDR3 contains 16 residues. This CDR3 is CASSDEDSGASYEQYF. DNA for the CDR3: TGTGCCAGCAGTGATGAGGACAGCGGGGCCTCCTACGAGCAGTACTTC.

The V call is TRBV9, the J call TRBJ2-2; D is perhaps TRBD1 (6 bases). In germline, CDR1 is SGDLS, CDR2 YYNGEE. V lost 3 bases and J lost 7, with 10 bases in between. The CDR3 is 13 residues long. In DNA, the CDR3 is TGTGCCAGCAGCGCCCAGGGGATCGGGGAGCTGTTTTTT. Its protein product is CASSAQGIGELFF.

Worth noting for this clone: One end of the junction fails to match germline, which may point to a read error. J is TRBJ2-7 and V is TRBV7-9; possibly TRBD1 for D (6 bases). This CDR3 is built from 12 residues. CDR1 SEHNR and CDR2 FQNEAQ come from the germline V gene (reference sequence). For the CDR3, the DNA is TGTTCCAGCAGCACCAACAGGGACGAGCAGTACTTC. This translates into CSSSTNRDEQYF.

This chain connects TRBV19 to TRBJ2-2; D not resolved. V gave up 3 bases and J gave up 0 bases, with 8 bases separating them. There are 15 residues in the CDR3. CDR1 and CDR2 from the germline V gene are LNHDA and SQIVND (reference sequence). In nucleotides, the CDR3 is TGTGCCAGTAGTATTTCAGAGGCGAACACCGGGGAGCTGTTTTTT. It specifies CASSISEANTGELFF.

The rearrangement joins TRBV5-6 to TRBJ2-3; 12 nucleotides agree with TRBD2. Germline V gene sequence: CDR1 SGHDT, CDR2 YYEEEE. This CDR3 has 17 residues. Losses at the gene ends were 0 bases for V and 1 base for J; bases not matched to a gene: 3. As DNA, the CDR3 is TGTGCCAGCAGCTTGGGAACTAGCGGGGGGCGCACAGATACGCAGTATTTT. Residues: CASSLGTSGGRTDTQYF.

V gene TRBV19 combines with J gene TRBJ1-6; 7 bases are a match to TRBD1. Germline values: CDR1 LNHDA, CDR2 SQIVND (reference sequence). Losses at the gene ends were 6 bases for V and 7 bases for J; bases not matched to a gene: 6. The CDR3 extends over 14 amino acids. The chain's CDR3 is CASRMTGRNSPLHF. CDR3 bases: TGTGCCAGTAGGATGACAGGGAGGAATTCACCCCTCCACTTT.

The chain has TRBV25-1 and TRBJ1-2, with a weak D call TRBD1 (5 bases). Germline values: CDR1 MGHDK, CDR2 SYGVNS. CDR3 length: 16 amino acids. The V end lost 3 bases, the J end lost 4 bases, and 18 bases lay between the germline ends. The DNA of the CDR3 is TGTGCCAGCAGTGACTCCCGGGCCTGGGGGGGCTATGGCTACACCTTC. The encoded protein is CASSDSRAWGGYGYTF.

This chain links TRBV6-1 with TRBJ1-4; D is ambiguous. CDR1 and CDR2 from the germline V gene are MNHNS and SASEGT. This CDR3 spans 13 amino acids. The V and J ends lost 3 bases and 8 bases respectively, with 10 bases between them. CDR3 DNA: TGTGCCAGCAGTGAGGCAGGCCCGGAAAAACTGTTTTTT. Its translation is CASSEAGPEKLFF.

The chain's CDR3 is CASSQGTSGVYNEQFF. In DNA form, the CDR3 reads TGCGCCAGCAGCCAAGGGACTAGCGGGGTGTACAATGAGCAGTTCTTC. This sequence joins TRBV4-1 and TRBJ2-1; TRBD2 matches 12 bases. J lost 4 bases, V lost 1 base, and 2 bases had no gene match. Germline loops: CDR1 MGHRA, CDR2 YSYEKL. The CDR3 covers 16 residues.

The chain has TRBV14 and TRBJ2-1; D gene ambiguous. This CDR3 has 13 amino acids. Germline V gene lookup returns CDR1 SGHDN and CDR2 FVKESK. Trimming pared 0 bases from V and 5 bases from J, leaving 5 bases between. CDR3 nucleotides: TGTGCCAGCAGCCAAGACGGTGACAATGAGCAGTTCTTC. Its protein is CASSQDGDNEQFF.

In DNA, the CDR3 is TGTGCCAGCAGTTTGGCCTCGGGTCAGCCCCAGCATTTT. Residues: CASSLASGQPQHF. This chain links TRBV27 with TRBJ1-5; D unresolved. CDR1 MNHEY and CDR2 SMNVEV come from the germline V gene (reference sequence). V was trimmed by 3 bases and J by 6 bases, leaving 9 bases between them. CDR3 length: 13 residues.